These 28 T cell receptor beta chains originate from one sample sequenced in a study of persistence of HIV-infected CD4 T cells. The antigens for these receptors are not known. This was the immunoSEQ version 4 assay in survey mode. Sequenced by immunoSEQ multiplex PCR; TCRdb stores in-frame clones only, minus some. The table has 35,000 or so clones, roughly 84% seen once. The stimulus was an HIV-1 Gag 15-mer peptide pool, about 1.1 ug/peptide/mL. CD40L/CD69 double-negative CD45RO-high memory CD4+ T cells were collected. Sequences were derived from cultured CD4+ T cells from PBMCs, sampled from a patient who received antiretroviral therapy. The receptors originated from an adult with HIV. The donor label of this sample is uncertain.

This chain uses TRBV2 with TRBJ1-4; no firm D call. This CDR3 spans 15 amino acids. Germline lookup yields CDR1 SNHLY and CDR2 FYNNEI. V lost 5 bases and J lost 0, with 10 bases in between. The CDR3 loop is CASSSDQTTNEKLFF. CDR3 nucleotide sequence: TGTGCCAGCAGTTCCGACCAGACAACTAATGAAAAACTGTTTTTT.

V usage is TRBV5-1 and J usage is TRBJ2-5; D is unclear. Trimming removed 5 bases at V and 0 bases at J, with 11 bases between. This CDR3 is built from 14 residues. Per the germline V gene, CDR1 is SGHRS and CDR2 is YFSETQ. The CDR3 DNA reads TGCGCCAGCAGTCAGGACCTGTACCAAGAGACCCAGTACTTC. Translation: CASSQDLYQETQYF. The entire variable domain, with the rest obtained from reference TRBV5-1 and TRBJ2-5, is as follows: KAGVTQTPRYLIKTRGQQVTLSCSPISGHRSVSWYQQTPGQGLQFLFEYFSETQRNKGNFPGRFSGRQFSNSRSEMNVSTLELGDSALYLCASSQDLYQETQYFGPGTRLLVL.

J is TRBJ1-1 and V is TRBV27, with D possibly TRBD1 on 6 matching bases. Trimming shortened V by 4 bases and J by 7 bases, and 13 bases separated the two germline ends. This CDR3 has 13 residues. Germline V gene sequence: CDR1 MNHEY, CDR2 SMNVEV (reference sequence). The CDR3 nucleotides are TGTGCCAGCAGTTCCCGGACAGCGAATGAAGCTTTCTTT. This sequence encodes CASSSRTANEAFF.

Written as DNA, the CDR3 is TGTGCCAGCAGAGATACAGGGATGGACGGCTACACCTTC. This sequence encodes CASRDTGMDGYTF. The chain combines TRBV2 with TRBJ1-2; TRBD1 might be the D (6 bases). The V end lost 6 bases, the J end lost 8 bases, and 16 bases lay between the germline ends. CDR1 is SNHLY and CDR2 is FYNNEI in the germline V gene. The CDR3 covers 13 residues. Combining the CDR3 with reference TRBV2 and TRBJ1-2 gives the whole variable domain EPEVTQTPSHQVTQMGQEVILRCVPISNHLYFYWYRQILGQKVEFLVSFYNNEISEKSEIFDDQFSVERPDGSNFTLKIRSTKLEDSAMYFCASRDTGMDGYTFGSGTRLTVV.

V usage is TRBV24-1 and J usage is TRBJ2-1, with 11 bases fitting TRBD2. The CDR3 covers 19 residues. With 10 bases clipped from V and 6 bases from J, the junction kept 22 bases outside the gene matches. Per germline, CDR1 KGHDR and CDR2 SFDVKD. The DNA of the CDR3 is TGTGCCACGCGCCAACCATCACTAGCGGGGGTACAGTATGGCAATGAGCAGTTCTTC. This encodes CATRQPSLAGVQYGNEQFF.

J is TRBJ2-1 and V is TRBV19; 8 positions match TRBD2. Germline V gives CDR1 LNHDA, CDR2 SQIVND (reference sequence). CDR3 size: 15 residues. J was trimmed by 3 bases and V by 7 bases; bases with no gene match: 8. In DNA form, the CDR3 reads TGTGCCAGTAAAACTCGGACTAGCCGCTACAATGAGCAGTTCTTC. This sequence encodes CASKTRTSRYNEQFF.

The genes are TRBV5-1 and TRBJ1-4; D not resolved. The CDR3 is 14 residues long. Trimming took off 0 bases at V and 4 bases at J, with 7 bases between the two ends. CDR1 SGHRS and CDR2 YFSETQ come from the germline V gene. The CDR3 loop is CASSLDPVNEKLFF. DNA for the CDR3: TGCGCCAGCAGCTTGGATCCTGTTAATGAAAAACTGTTTTTT.

The J gene is TRBJ1-3, the V gene TRBV5-1; the D is unclear. V shed 0 bases and J shed 2 bases, with 15 bases lying between them. The CDR3 runs 17 residues. The germline CDR1 and CDR2 sequences are SGHRS and YFSETQ. The CDR3 is CASSLGVEERAGNTIYF. The CDR3 nucleotides are TGCGCCAGCAGCTTGGGAGTAGAGGAAAGGGCTGGAAACACCATATATTTT. Drawing the rest from reference TRBV5-1 and TRBJ1-3, the complete variable domain is KAGVTQTPRYLIKTRGQQVTLSCSPISGHRSVSWYQQTPGQGLQFLFEYFSETQRNKGNFPGRFSGRQFSNSRSEMNVSTLELGDSALYLCASSLGVEERAGNTIYFGEGSWLTVV.

The chain links TRBV15 to TRBJ2-7; 13 bases fit TRBD2. CDR3 size: 14 residues. Germline trimming cut 1 base from V and 10 bases from J; bases unmatched to any gene: 4. Looked up from germline, CDR1 is LNHNV and CDR2 is YYDKDF (reference sequence). DNA of the CDR3: TGTGCCACCAGCAGAGGGACTAGCGGGGGCGCTCAGTACTTC. Translated, it gives CATSRGTSGGAQYF.

J is TRBJ2-7 and V is TRBV20-1; a possible D gene is TRBD1 (6 bases). This CDR3 has 11 amino acids. Germline CDR1 is DFQATT and CDR2 is SNEGSKA (reference sequence). The V and J ends lost 6 bases and 7 bases respectively, with 13 bases between them. CDR3 sequence (DNA): TGCAGTGCCCCAGGGGATGGGGAGCAGTACTTC. The encoded protein is CSAPGDGEQYF.

The DNA of the CDR3 is TGTGCCAGCAGCCCAAGGACAGTGAACACTGAAGCTTTCTTT. It specifies CASSPRTVNTEAFF. The chain has TRBV7-9 and TRBJ1-1, with a tentative D call TRBD1 (6 bases). The CDR3 runs 14 residues. Germline V lookup: CDR1 SEHNR, CDR2 FQNEAQ (reference sequence). V shed 5 bases and J shed 0 bases, with 10 bases lying between them.

This clone was counted between two and nine times. The V gene is TRBV28, the J gene TRBJ1-5; no definite D call. The CDR3 covers 13 residues. The germline V gene has CDR1 MDHEN and CDR2 SYDVKM. V lost 3 bases, J lost 4 bases, and 7 bases lay in between. The CDR3 reads CASSFLGNQPQHF. The CDR3 coding sequence is TGTGCCAGCAGTTTCCTAGGGAATCAGCCCCAGCATTTT.

The rearrangement links TRBV4-1 to TRBJ1-6, with D possibly TRBD1 on 6 matching bases. The CDR3 sequence is 16 residues long. The germline V and J ends were trimmed by 0 bases and 6 bases, with 12 bases remaining between them. The V gene's germline CDR1 is MGHRA and CDR2 YSYEKL. CDR3 residues: CASSQDTGISNSPLHF. The CDR3 DNA reads as TGCGCCAGCAGCCAAGACACAGGGATAAGTAATTCACCCCTCCACTTT.

V gene TRBV5-1 combines with J gene TRBJ2-2; 9 positions match TRBD1. Germline-derived CDR1 and CDR2 are SGHRS and YFSETQ. The CDR3 contains 15 residues. J gave up 5 bases and V 1 base, and 3 bases lay outside the gene matches. CDR3 sequence: CASSLTGQGTGELFF. The CDR3 DNA reads TGCGCCAGCAGCTTGACGGGACAGGGAACCGGGGAGCTGTTTTTT.

CDR3 nucleotides: TGTGCCAGCAGTTACTATTCTAGCAGCAACTACAATGAGCAGTTCTTC. It specifies CASSYYSSSNYNEQFF. The chain recombines TRBV6-2 or TRBV6-3 with TRBJ2-1, with D possibly being TRBD2 (5 bases). CDR1 MNHEY and CDR2 SVGEGT come from the germline V gene. The CDR3 sequence is 16 residues long. V shed 1 base and J shed 3 bases, with 13 bases lying between them.

The genes are TRBV11-2 and TRBJ2-1; 11 positions match TRBD2. The trim removed 5 bases at V and 4 bases at J, leaving 7 bases unmatched. In germline, CDR1 is SGHAT, CDR2 FQNNGV. This CDR3 region has 16 residues. CDR3 bases: TGTGCCAGCAGCATCTCCATAGCGGGGGGGTACAATGAGCAGTTCTTC. This translates into CASSISIAGGYNEQFF.

As to this clone: One end of the junction fails to match germline, which may point to a read error. The chain recombines TRBV5-1 with TRBJ2-1, with 9 bases matching TRBD1. The length of the CDR3 is 14 residues. Per the germline V gene, CDR1 is SGHRS and CDR2 is YFSETQ. CDR3 region: CASSLGDRAGEQFF. CDR3 sequence (DNA): TGCGCCAGCAGTTTGGGGGACAGGGCCGGTGAGCAGTTCTTC. The entire variable domain, with the rest obtained from reference TRBV5-1 and TRBJ2-1, is as follows: KAGVTQTPRYLIKTRGQQVTLSCSPISGHRSVSWYQQTPGQGLQFLFEYFSETQRNKGNFPGRFSGRQFSNSRSEMNVSTLELGDSALYLCASSLGDRAGEQFFGPGTRLTVL.

This chain connects TRBV30 to TRBJ1-2; 7 positions match TRBD1. Losses at the gene ends were 1 base for V and 0 bases for J; bases not matched to a gene: 8. This CDR3 has 16 amino acids. The germline gives CDR1 GTSNPN, CDR2 SVGIG (reference sequence). CDR3 sequence reads: CAWSAPNRGANYGYTF. CDR3 nucleotide sequence: TGTGCCTGGAGTGCACCCAACAGGGGCGCTAACTATGGCTACACCTTC.

The genes are TRBV28 and TRBJ1-5; a weak D match, TRBD1 (5 bases). In germline, CDR1 is MDHEN, CDR2 SYDVKM. V was pared by 6 bases and J by 0 bases, with 18 bases between. The CDR3 contains 17 residues. The CDR3 DNA reads as TGTGCCAGCAGCCTTGACAGCTGGCCCTATAGCAATCAGCCCCAGCATTTT. This sequence encodes CASSLDSWPYSNQPQHF. Full variable domain (missing parts from reference TRBV28 and TRBJ1-5): DVKVTQSSRYLVKRTGEKVFLECVQDMDHENMFWYRQDPGLGLRLIYFSYDVKMKEKGDIPEGYSVSREKKERFSLILESASTNQTSMYLCASSLDSWPYSNQPQHFGDGTRLSIL.

This chain uses TRBV29-1 with TRBJ2-3; 8 bases match TRBD1. This CDR3 spans 14 amino acids. The germline gives CDR1 SQVTM, CDR2 ANQGSEA. V gave up 7 bases and J gave up 1 base; unmatched junction bases: 7. The CDR3, as DNA: TGCAGCGGCACAGGACAGGGAGGCACAGATACGCAGTATTTT. Translating it yields CSGTGQGGTDTQYF.

The gene calls are TRBV9 and TRBJ2-1; 7 bases fit TRBD1. The CDR3 is made up of 15 amino acids. The junction had 6 bases not matched to a gene; V was cut back by 2 bases and J by 4 bases. Germline lookup yields CDR1 SGDLS and CDR2 YYNGEE. The CDR3 loop is CASSVTGETYNEQFF. CDR3 DNA sequence: TGTGCCAGCAGCGTTACAGGGGAAACGTACAATGAGCAGTTCTTC.

The chain is built from TRBV5-1 and TRBJ1-3; TRBD1 is a possible D gene (6 bases). This CDR3 contains 17 residues. Looked up from germline, CDR1 is SGHRS and CDR2 is YFSETQ. Between the trimmed V and J ends, which lost 1 base and 2 bases, there was a span of 16 bases. The CDR3 spells CASSLSGDGQPGNTIYF. As DNA, the CDR3 is TGCGCCAGCAGCTTGTCAGGGGATGGGCAACCTGGAAACACCATATATTTT.

The gene calls are TRBV5-5 and TRBJ2-7; the D gene is possibly TRBD1 (6 bases). Trimming removed 0 bases at V and 4 bases at J, with 23 bases between. CDR3 length equals 18 residues. The germline CDR1 and CDR2 sequences are SGHKS and YYEKEE (reference sequence). CDR3 coding DNA: TGTGCCAGCAGCTTGGAACTCCCTATCGGACAGCTTTCTTACGAGCAGTACTTC. Its translation is CASSLELPIGQLSYEQYF.

This clone was counted between two and nine times. The chain joins TRBV27 to TRBJ2-2, with 9 bases that match TRBD1. Germline CDR1 is MNHEY and CDR2 is SMNVEV (reference sequence). The CDR3 covers 15 residues. V gave up 8 bases and J gave up 4 bases; unmatched junction bases: 8. The CDR3 nucleotides read TGTGCCAGCCGTAATGACAGGGGGGTCACCGGGGAGCTGTTTTTT. Encoded protein: CASRNDRGVTGELFF.

The CDR3 is CASWAGTGYNSPLHF. The CDR3 nucleotides are TGTGCCAGCTGGGCAGGGACTGGGTATAATTCACCCCTCCACTTT. The J gene is TRBJ1-6, the V gene TRBV27, with TRBD1 as a possible D gene (5 bases). With 8 bases removed from V and 4 bases from J, the gap between germline ends came to 15 bases. This CDR3 comprises 15 residues. Germline V gene data show CDR1 as MNHEY and CDR2 as SMNVEV (reference sequence).

The chain is built from TRBV5-1 and TRBJ2-3, with 8 bases aligning to TRBD2. The CDR3 has 14 amino acids. Germline-derived CDR1 and CDR2 are SGHRS and YFSETQ. V shed 9 bases, J shed 4 bases, and the junction held 10 bases outside the gene matches. In DNA form, the CDR3 reads TGCGCCACCGATTCCGGGGGGGGCGCAGATACGCAGTATTTT. This sequence encodes CATDSGGGADTQYF. Using reference TRBV5-1 and TRBJ2-3 for the parts outside the CDR3, the full variable domain is KAGVTQTPRYLIKTRGQQVTLSCSPISGHRSVSWYQQTPGQGLQFLFEYFSETQRNKGNFPGRFSGRQFSNSRSEMNVSTLELGDSALYLCATDSGGGADTQYFGPGTRLTVL.

CDR3 in amino acids: CASSESISGGDNEQFF. The CDR3 DNA follows: TGCGCCAGCAGTGAGTCGATTAGCGGGGGGGACAATGAGCAGTTCTTC. This chain connects TRBV10-2 to TRBJ2-1; 11 bases agree with TRBD2. Germline loops: CDR1 WSHSY, CDR2 SAAADI. Trimming cost V 0 bases and J 5 bases; bases outside gene matches: 3. This CDR3 has 16 residues.

CDR3 sequence (DNA): TGTGCCAGCAGTTTTGGAAGGTACGAGCAGTACTTC. This encodes CASSFGRYEQYF. The chain uses TRBV28 and TRBJ2-7; the D is unclear. Deletions cut 3 bases from V and 4 bases from J, with 7 bases between. The germline CDR1 and CDR2 sequences are MDHEN and SYDVKM. The CDR3 is 12 amino acids. Full variable domain (missing parts from reference TRBV28 and TRBJ2-7): DVKVTQSSRYLVKRTGEKVFLECVQDMDHENMFWYRQDPGLGLRLIYFSYDVKMKEKGDIPEGYSVSREKKERFSLILESASTNQTSMYLCASSFGRYEQYFGPGTRLTVT.